This T cell receptor (beta chain) originates from a study of CD4 T cells in relation to SARS-CoV-2 and coronaviruses. About the research overall: ViraFEST: approximately 10-day antigen culture of PBMCs, then TCR beta CDR3 sequencing.

Trimming took 5 bases from V and 2 from J, leaving 8 bases between them. Germline assignment: CDR1 MRHNA and CDR2 SNTAGT. The length of the CDR3 is 13 residues. Worth noting for this clone: Its antigen remains unidentified.

The protocol was immunoSEQ multiplex PCR, while the TCRdb copy is restricted to in-frame clones and leaves out a portion. This table has some 19,000 clones, around 80% appearing once. Unexposed donor CD4+ T cells date from about 2011-2018, before the COVID-19 pandemic. The cells were cultured for approximately ten days before CD4+ T cells were isolated. The chain recombines TRBV6-4 with TRBJ2-3; D remains unclear. The sequenced material came from CD4+ T cells from PBMCs, cultured in vitro. The clonotype was recovered from a human donor in good health. CDR3 nucleotides: TGTGCCAGCAGTCTCGAAGCCACAGATACGCAGTATTTT. Translating gives CASSLEATDTQYF.